A single sample is the source of the 11 T cell receptor beta chains below, sequenced in a study of T cell changes during pregnancy in multiple sclerosis. Here immunoSEQ multiplex PCR was the method, and the copy in TCRdb shows in-frame clones only, minus some. The table includes about 98,000 clones, roughly 94% detected once. This material consisted of peripheral blood, taken after pregnancy. All receptors come from a female donor in good health, enrolled as a control in a pregnancy study.

CDR3 nucleotides: TGTGCCAGCTCCCTCGGCTCCTACAATGAGCAGTTCTTC. It encodes CASSLGSYNEQFF. The chain recombines TRBV27 with TRBJ2-1, with D uncertain. Germline CDR1 and CDR2: MNHEY and SMNVEV (reference sequence). This CDR3 has 13 amino acids. Trimming pared 8 bases from V and 0 bases from J, leaving 8 bases between.

The rearrangement links TRBV28 to TRBJ2-3; TRBD2 matches at 16 bases. Germline V gene lookup returns CDR1 MDHEN and CDR2 SYDVKM. This CDR3 has 16 amino acids. V gave up 2 bases and J gave up 7 bases; unmatched junction bases: 3. The CDR3 loop is CASSLGTSGRAHTQYF. In DNA form, the CDR3 reads TGTGCCAGCAGTTTAGGGACTAGCGGGAGGGCGCATACGCAGTATTTT.

CDR3: CASSLATGRENTIYF. The CDR3 DNA reads as TGTGCCAGCAGCTTAGCGACAGGTAGAGAAAACACCATATATTTT. V usage is TRBV7-9 and J usage is TRBJ1-3, with a tentative D call TRBD1 (6 bases). CDR3 size: 15 residues. The V end lost 0 bases, the J end lost 6 bases, and 12 bases lay between the germline ends. CDR1 is SEHNR and CDR2 is FQNEAQ in the germline V gene (reference sequence).

The genes are TRBV6-5 and TRBJ2-7, with 12 bases fitting TRBD1. The germline gives CDR1 MNHEY, CDR2 SVGAGI. The ends lost 6 bases at V and 6 bases at J; junction bases unmatched: 9. This CDR3 has 15 amino acids. This chain's CDR3 is CASRAGTGGPLEQYF. CDR3 DNA: TGTGCCAGCAGAGCCGGGACAGGGGGCCCCCTCGAGCAGTACTTC.

The genes are TRBV5-6 and TRBJ1-2; 7 bases agree with TRBD1. This CDR3 is built from 14 residues. With V trimmed by 0 bases and J by 8 bases, 7 bases remained unmatched. The germline V gene encodes CDR1 SGHDT and CDR2 YYEEEE. The CDR3 DNA reads TGTGCCAGCAGCTTGGAAAACAGGGGAACGGGCTACACCTTC. It specifies CASSLENRGTGYTF.

The chain carries TRBV5-1 and TRBJ2-1; the D gene is possibly TRBD2 (6 bases). This CDR3 comprises 14 residues. Germline-derived CDR1 and CDR2 are SGHRS and YFSETQ. The V end lost 3 bases, the J end lost 2 bases, and 9 bases lay between the germline ends. The CDR3 spells CASSSGGAYNEQFF. CDR3 bases: TGCGCCAGCAGCTCGGGCGGGGCCTACAATGAGCAGTTCTTC.

The chain couples TRBV5-5 to TRBJ2-1; TRBD2 agrees at 12 bases. Germline V lookup: CDR1 SGHKS, CDR2 YYEKEE (reference sequence). The CDR3 has 16 amino acids. V shed 0 bases, J shed 2 bases, and the junction held 0 bases outside the gene matches. The CDR3: CASSLGTSGTYNEQFF. For the CDR3, the DNA is TGTGCCAGCAGCTTGGGGACTAGCGGGACCTACAATGAGCAGTTCTTC.

The sample holds one count of this clone. This chain links TRBV18 with TRBJ1-2, with TRBD1 as a possible D gene (6 bases). CDR3 length: 13 amino acids. The germline V gene encodes CDR1 KGHSH and CDR2 LQKENI. The V end was cut by 4 bases, the J end by 6 bases, with 12 bases between. CDR3 sequence: CASSLQGGNGYTF. In nucleotides, the CDR3 is TGTGCCAGCTCACTCCAAGGGGGAAATGGCTACACCTTC.

The chain joins TRBV9 to TRBJ2-1, with 8 bases identical to TRBD2. Germline CDR1 is SGDLS and CDR2 is YYNGEE. The CDR3 consists of 17 residues. The junction had 5 bases not matched to a gene; V was cut back by 0 bases and J by 0 bases. The CDR3 sequence: CASSVGRLASSYNEQFF. CDR3 sequence (DNA): TGTGCCAGCAGCGTAGGTAGACTAGCGAGCTCCTACAATGAGCAGTTCTTC.

This clone was picked up one time. This rearrangement joins TRBV6-5 to TRBJ1-2; D not certain. The CDR3 is 14 residues long. Germline CDR1 is MNHEY and CDR2 is SVGAGI. V lost 4 bases and J lost 1, with 10 bases in between. The CDR3 region has the DNA TGTGCCAGCAGTTTGAGCAGGTTTAACTATGGCTACACCTTC. The encoded protein is CASSLSRFNYGYTF.

V is TRBV30 and J is TRBJ1-1, with 7 bases fitting TRBD1. Germline V gene data show CDR1 as GTSNPN and CDR2 as SVGIG (reference sequence). The CDR3 consists of 14 residues. V dropped 3 bases and J dropped 4; count of bases not matched to a gene: 8. CDR3 sequence: CAWSADRVATEAFF. The CDR3 DNA reads TGTGCCTGGAGCGCCGACAGGGTTGCCACTGAAGCTTTCTTT.